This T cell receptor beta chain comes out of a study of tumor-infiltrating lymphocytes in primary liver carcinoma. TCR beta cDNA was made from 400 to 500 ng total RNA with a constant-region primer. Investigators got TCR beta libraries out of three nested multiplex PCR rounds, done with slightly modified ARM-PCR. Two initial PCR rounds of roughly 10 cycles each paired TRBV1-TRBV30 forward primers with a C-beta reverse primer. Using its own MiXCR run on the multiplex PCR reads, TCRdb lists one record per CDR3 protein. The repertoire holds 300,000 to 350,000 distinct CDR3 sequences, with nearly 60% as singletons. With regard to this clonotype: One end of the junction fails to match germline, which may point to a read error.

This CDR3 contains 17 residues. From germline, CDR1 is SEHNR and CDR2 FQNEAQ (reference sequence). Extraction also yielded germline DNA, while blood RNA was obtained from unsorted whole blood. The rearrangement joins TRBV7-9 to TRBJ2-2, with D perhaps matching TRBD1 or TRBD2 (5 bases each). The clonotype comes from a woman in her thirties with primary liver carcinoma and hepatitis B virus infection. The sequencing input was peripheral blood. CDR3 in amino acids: CACSLAKGAMRIGELLF. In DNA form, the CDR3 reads TGTGCCTGCAGCTTAGCGAAAGGGGCGATGAGGATCGGGGAGCTGTTATTT.